The following is a T cell receptor (beta chain) sequence with its context. The TCRbeta library was prepared with unique molecular identifiers. MiXCR was run by TCRdb on the PCR reads, yielding one entry per CDR3 protein. This sample has 190,000 or so distinct CDR3 sequences, with about 15% found just once. Trimming at V came to 0 bases and at J to 8 bases, leaving 6 bases not matched to a gene. This CDR3 is built from 15 residues. Germline values: CDR1 DFQATT, CDR2 SNEGSKA (reference sequence). This entry is derived from a study of T-cell reconstitution after alpha-beta-depleted transplantation in children.

The chain links TRBV20-1 to TRBJ2-1; 11 nucleotides align to TRBD2. The specimen comprised PBMCs from the stem cell graft donor, sampled from the stem cell graft. This sequence was found in a human donor who donated a stem cell graft to a child with acute lymphoblastic leukemia. CDR3 coding DNA: TGCAGTGCTAGAGACGAACTAGCGGGAGCATATGAGCAGTTCTTC. Translating gives CSARDELAGAYEQFF.